This is a list of T cell receptor beta chains from one sample in a study of T-cell memory formation after mild COVID-19. TCRdb recomputed calls from the 5' RACE reads with MiXCR, one row per CDR3 protein. The sample contains about 100,000 distinct CDR3 sequences, 11% of which appear only once. Sequencing input: PBMCs or a T cell subset sorted from them (not recorded which). The receptors were gathered from a young man who had mild COVID-19 (a few samples of this study predate the infection). Cell type and time point are not known. Each CDR3 is given with its conserved first and last residue. The D gene is left open where the match is weak. Only part of the rows carry a size: once, few, many, or a class if the clone is expanded.

.	many	TRBV12-3/TRBV12-4	TRBJ2-7	CASGQGAAEQYF	TGTGCCAGTGGCCAAGGCGCCGCAGAGCAGTACTTC
.	.	TRBV29-1	TRBJ2-3	CSVEGWEGTDTQYF	TGCAGCGTTGAAGGGTGGGAAGGCACAGATACGCAGTATTTT
.	.	TRBV12-3/TRBV12-4	TRBJ1-1	CASSPSGTMNTEAFF	TGTGCCAGCAGTCCGTCCGGGACGATGAACACTGAAGCTTTCTTT
TRBD2	.	TRBV12-3/TRBV12-4	TRBJ2-3	CASSFLAGSDTQYF	TGTGCCAGCAGTTTTTTAGCGGGGTCAGATACGCAGTATTTT
TRBD2	hyperexpanded	TRBV27	TRBJ2-7	CASSQWGGTPYEQYF	TGTGCCAGCAGCCAATGGGGGGGTACGCCCTACGAGCAGTACTTC
TRBD1	.	TRBV7-9	TRBJ1-5	CASSLTGAGSNQPQHF	TGTGCCAGCAGTTTGACAGGGGCCGGGAGCAATCAGCCCCAGCATTTT
.	many	TRBV12-3/TRBV12-4	TRBJ1-2	CATSPLTDNYGYTF	TGTGCCACGTCTCCGCTGACAGATAACTATGGCTACACCTTC
TRBD2	.	TRBV4-3	TRBJ2-1	CASSQDLGSGGDEQFF	TGCGCCAGCAGCCAAGATCTAGGTAGCGGGGGGGATGAGCAGTTCTTC
.	.	TRBV20-1	TRBJ1-1	CSAVSITEAFF	TGCAGTGCTGTATCCATCACTGAAGCTTTCTTT
.	few	TRBV7-9	TRBJ1-1	CATEGTEAFF	TGTGCCACAGAGGGGACTGAAGCTTTCTTT
TRBD1	few	TRBV12-3/TRBV12-4	TRBJ2-7	CASSPGTGNYEQYF	TGTGCCAGCAGTCCCGGGACAGGGAACTACGAGCAGTACTTC
.	.	TRBV10-2	TRBJ1-1	CASNGPTEAFF	TGCGCCAGCAATGGGCCCACTGAAGCTTTCTTT
.	.	TRBV2	TRBJ2-1	CASSEGINEQFF	TGTGCCAGCAGTGAGGGCATCAATGAGCAGTTCTTC
.	.	TRBV27	TRBJ2-3	CASSLLGLAGTDTQYF	TGTGCCAGCAGTTTATTAGGGCTAGCAGGTACAGATACGCAGTATTTT
TRBD2	.	TRBV7-9	TRBJ2-1	CASSRTGGRGDEQFF	TGTGCCAGCAGCCGTACGGGCGGGAGGGGCGATGAGCAGTTCTTC
TRBD2	.	TRBV5-1	TRBJ2-5	CASSPRLAVGETQYF	TGCGCCAGCAGCCCGCGACTAGCAGTCGGGGAGACCCAGTACTTC
.	.	TRBV28	TRBJ2-3	CASSLPFGGTDTQYF	TGTGCCAGCAGTTTACCCTTCGGGGGAACAGATACGCAGTATTTT
.	few	TRBV4-2	TRBJ1-5	CASSQVQGHSSNQPQHF	TGTGCCAGCAGCCAAGTTCAGGGACATAGCAGCAATCAGCCCCAGCATTTT
.	.	TRBV3-1	TRBJ1-5	CASSQEWSNQPQHF	TGTGCCAGCAGCCAAGAATGGAGCAATCAGCCCCAGCATTTT
TRBD2	many	TRBV7-9	TRBJ2-1	CASSLALAGGPRAYNEQFF	TGTGCCAGCAGCTTAGCGCTAGCGGGGGGGCCTAGGGCCTACAATGAGCAGTTCTTC
.	.	TRBV29-1	TRBJ2-3	CSVDLGDTQYF	TGCAGCGTTGATTTAGGAGATACGCAGTATTTT
.	.	TRBV12-3/TRBV12-4	TRBJ2-7	CASSFATYEQYF	TGTGCCAGCAGTTTCGCCACCTACGAGCAGTACTTC
.	.	TRBV12-3/TRBV12-4	TRBJ2-5	CASSSGPLGGETQYF	TGTGCCAGCAGTTCCGGACCCTTAGGGGGAGAGACCCAGTACTTC
TRBD1	many	TRBV5-1	TRBJ2-3	CASSWRGQGQLNTQYF	TGCGCCAGCAGCTGGAGGGGACAGGGACAATTGAATACGCAGTATTTT
.	.	TRBV12-3/TRBV12-4	TRBJ2-2	CASGPRGSNTGELFF	TGTGCCAGCGGCCCCCGGGGTTCGAACACCGGGGAGCTGTTTTTT
.	.	TRBV7-9	TRBJ2-2	CASSLGLITGELFF	TGTGCCAGCAGCTTGGGACTCATCACCGGGGAGCTGTTTTTT
.	.	TRBV28	TRBJ1-2	CATRFSGYTF	TGTGCCACCCGCTTTAGCGGCTACACCTTC
TRBD1	.	TRBV20-1	TRBJ1-1	CSAPRLTGVEVWTEAFF	TGCAGTGCTCCTAGATTGACAGGGGTGGAGGTTTGGACTGAAGCTTTCTTT
.	few	TRBV5-4	TRBJ2-4	CASSFGPGENIQYF	.
TRBD1	few	TRBV9	TRBJ1-2	CASSAGTGTASYGYTF	TGTGCCAGCAGCGCTGGGACAGGGACGGCTTCCTATGGCTACACCTTC
TRBD2	few	TRBV9	TRBJ2-5	CASSVGSGLAEETQYF	TGTGCCAGCAGCGTTGGGTCGGGACTAGCGGAGGAGACCCAGTACTTC
.	few	TRBV6-5	TRBJ2-1	CASSWGENLQFF	TGTGCCAGCAGCTGGGGGGAAAACCTGCAGTTCTTC
.	many	TRBV12-3/TRBV12-4	TRBJ2-6	CASSEGVLTF	TGTGCCAGTTCCGAGGGCGTCCTGACTTTC
.	.	TRBV7-2	TRBJ1-2	CASSPPRGNGYGYTF	TGTGCCAGCAGCCCGCCCCGGGGAAACGGCTATGGCTACACCTTC
.	few	TRBV20-1	TRBJ2-1	CSARDLTGNEQFF	TGCAGTGCTAGAGATTTGACAGGCAATGAGCAGTTCTTC
.	.	TRBV28	TRBJ2-2	CASSLLVGELFF	TGTGCCAGCAGTTTATTAGTCGGGGAGCTGTTTTTT
.	.	TRBV12-3/TRBV12-4	TRBJ2-7	CASSSEDSYEQYF	TGTGCCAGCAGTTCGGAGGACAGCTACGAGCAGTACTTC
.	.	TRBV6-5	TRBJ2-5	CASSPRGAGETQYF	TGTGCCAGCAGCCCCAGGGGGGCGGGAGAGACCCAGTACTTC
.	many	TRBV7-9	TRBJ1-2	CASSLGRTNYGYTF	TGTGCCAGCAGCTTAGGACGTACTAACTATGGCTACACCTTC
.	.	TRBV20-1	TRBJ1-2	CSAREGYGGYTF	TGCAGTGCTAGAGAGGGCTACGGGGGCTACACCTTC
TRBD1	few	TRBV12-3/TRBV12-4	TRBJ2-3	CASSRTGLSQSTQYF	TGTGCCAGCAGTAGGACAGGGTTATCACAGAGTACGCAGTATTTT
TRBD1	.	TRBV9	TRBJ1-1	CASSSRAGQVGSEAFF	TGTGCCAGCAGCTCCCGAGCCGGACAGGTGGGCTCTGAAGCTTTCTTT
TRBD1	.	TRBV20-1	TRBJ1-2	CSAAPGTGLLLNYGYTF	TGCAGTGCTGCTCCCGGGACAGGGCTCCTCCTGAACTATGGCTACACCTTC
.	.	TRBV6-5	TRBJ2-3	CASSYGSLTDTQYF	TGTGCCAGCAGTTACGGATCTCTCACAGATACGCAGTATTTT
.	few	TRBV7-9	TRBJ1-2	CASSLGGPERAYGYTF	TGTGCCAGCAGCTTAGGGGGGCCCGAACGAGCTTATGGCTACACCTTC
.	few	TRBV5-1	TRBJ2-1	CASSPTSRTYSYNEQFF	TGCGCCAGCAGCCCTACTAGCCGGACTTACTCCTACAATGAGCAGTTCTTC
.	few	TRBV20-1	TRBJ1-2	CSARVWQGLDYTF	TGCAGTGCTAGAGTGTGGCAGGGTCTTGACTACACCTTC
.	.	TRBV27	TRBJ1-2	CASSLSEGAYYGYTF	TGTGCCAGCAGTTTGTCCGAAGGGGCCTACTATGGCTACACCTTC
.	.	TRBV5-1	TRBJ2-7	CASSLSSGHQAVSYEQYF	TGCGCCAGCAGCTTGTCCTCGGGACACCAGGCCGTCTCCTACGAGCAGTACTTC
.	few	TRBV4-1	TRBJ1-2	CASSQDKRGTYTF	TGCGCCAGCAGCCAAGATAAGCGGGGAACCTACACCTTC
.	.	TRBV20-1	TRBJ1-2	CSASAPERRRYTF	TGCAGTGCTAGTGCTCCGGAGAGACGCCGCTACACCTTC